These 29 T cell receptor beta chains originate from one sample sequenced in a study of blood T cells in healthy people across ages. Alongside a J-beta primer mix, a sample-barcoded 5' primer served in a second PCR lasting roughly 6 to 11 cycles. TCRdb analysed the 5' RACE reads with MiXCR anew, one entry per CDR3 protein. The sample carries around 1.5 million distinct CDR3 sequences, roughly 59% recorded once. Sequences were obtained from blood. Receptors were obtained from a man younger than 35 in good health.

This clonotype was seen a few times. This chain links TRBV6-2 or TRBV6-3 with TRBJ2-4; a weak D match, TRBD2 (5 bases). The DNA matches TRBJ2-7 better at its end, which makes the J call doubtful. The CDR3 totals 15 residues. Germline V CDR1 and CDR2: MNHEY, SVGEGT. The CDR3: CASSYRLASSYEQYF. The CDR3 DNA is TGTGCCAGCAGTTACAGGCTAGCCTCCTCCTACGAGCAGTACTTC.

The CDR3, as DNA: TGTGCCACCAGTGATTTTGGACTAGCGGGAGTCGAGCAGTACTTC. This encodes CATSDFGLAGVEQYF. The chain links TRBV24-1 to TRBJ2-7; 13 nucleotides match TRBD2. The V and J ends lost 1 base and 6 bases, in that order; junction bases with no gene match: 2. The CDR3 is made up of 15 amino acids. Germline V gene lookup returns CDR1 KGHDR and CDR2 SFDVKD.

The chain is built from TRBV4-2 and TRBJ2-1; TRBD2 aligns across 9 bases. CDR1 is LGHNA, CDR2 YNFKEQ, per germline. The CDR3 runs 14 residues. After removal of 3 bases from V and 14 bases from J, the junction contained 11 bases not matched to a gene. The CDR3 loop is CASSQVAGEFGKFF. The DNA for the CDR3 is TGTGCCAGCAGCCAGGTAGCGGGGGAATTTGGGAAGTTCTTC.

V gene TRBV12-3 or TRBV12-4 combines with J gene TRBJ1-2; D gene unclear. Between the trimmed V and J ends, which lost 6 bases and 2 bases, there was a span of 10 bases. The CDR3 is 13 amino acids. CDR3 DNA sequence: TGTGCCAGCAGAAAGACGGGAAACTATGGCTACACCTTC. This codes for CASRKTGNYGYTF.

V is TRBV4-3 and J is TRBJ1-1; D might be TRBD1 (6 bases). This CDR3 has 15 residues. The V end lost 1 base, the J end lost 7 bases, and 16 bases lay between the germline ends. Germline-derived CDR1 and CDR2 are LGHNA and YSLEER. DNA for the CDR3: TGCGCCAGCAGCCAAGTAACCAGTCAAGGGGGTGAAGCTTTCTTT. It translates to CASSQVTSQGGEAFF.

V usage is TRBV12-3 or TRBV12-4 and J usage is TRBJ2-2; D call uncertain. Between the trimmed V and J ends, which lost 1 base and 10 bases, there was a span of 10 bases. This CDR3 is 13 amino acids long. The CDR3 nucleotides read TGTGCCAGCAGTTTAGGGCAGTTTGTGGAGCTGTTTTTT. Protein product: CASSLGQFVELFF.

DNA of the CDR3: TGCAGTGCTCCCAACAGGGAAGGGAACACTGAAGCTTTCTTT. It is translated as CSAPNREGNTEAFF. This sequence joins TRBV20-1 and TRBJ1-1, with D possibly TRBD1 on 6 matching bases. The CDR3 covers 14 residues. Trimming took off 5 bases at V and 1 base at J, with 14 bases between the two ends. In germline, CDR1 is DFQATT, CDR2 SNEGSKA (reference sequence).

This clonotype was found once. V and J are TRBV6-5 and TRBJ1-2; possible D gene TRBD1, 5 bases. The length of the CDR3 is 13 residues. In germline, CDR1 is MNHEY, CDR2 SVGAGI. Trimming stripped 2 bases from V and 10 bases from J, with 14 bases between. The CDR3 DNA reads as TGTGCCAGCAGTTACAGGGGTGATGAAGCCTACACCTTC. As protein: CASSYRGDEAYTF.

Comments on this clonotype: At one end, the junction sequence differs from germline, possibly due to a read error. The genes are TRBV6-6 and TRBJ1-1; possibly TRBD1 for D (6 bases). The V gene's germline CDR1 is MNHNY and CDR2 SVGAGI (reference sequence). This CDR3 comprises 13 residues. CDR3 sequence (DNA): TGTGCTAGCAGGGGCAGTATGAACACTGAAGCTTTCTTT. It specifies CASRGSMNTEAFF.

This clonotype showed up just a few times. This chain connects TRBV7-9 to TRBJ2-6; no clear D. Trimming pared 5 bases from V and 0 bases from J, leaving 17 bases between. The CDR3 is 18 residues long. Germline V gives CDR1 SEHNR, CDR2 FQNEAQ (reference sequence). CDR3 DNA sequence: TGTGCCAGCAGCCCGGTAGGGCCGAGAGGCTCTGGGGCCAACGTCCTGACTTTC. It translates to CASSPVGPRGSGANVLTF.

The chain couples TRBV29-1 to TRBJ2-5; TRBD1 matches at 8 bases. Germline CDR1 SQVTM, CDR2 ANQGSEA. Losses at the gene ends were 7 bases for V and 2 bases for J; bases not matched to a gene: 12. This CDR3 spans 15 amino acids. CDR3 in amino acids: CSADRQGKWQETQYF. Written as DNA, the CDR3 is TGCAGCGCCGACCGACAGGGGAAATGGCAAGAGACCCAGTACTTC.

This chain uses TRBV4-1 with TRBJ2-7; a possible D gene is TRBD1 (6 bases). Trimming stripped 1 base from V and 3 bases from J, with 10 bases between. The CDR3 covers 14 residues. CDR1 and CDR2 (germline): MGHRA, YSYEKL. In DNA form, the CDR3 reads TGCGCCAGCAGCCAAGGACAGGTCGACTACGAGCAGTACTTC. Translating gives CASSQGQVDYEQYF.

This clonotype showed up just once. The CDR3 nucleotides are TGCGCCAGCAGCTCGTCTAGCGGGAACCAGTACAATGAGCAGTTCTTC. It codes for CASSSSSGNQYNEQFF. The chain has TRBV5-1 and TRBJ2-1; 9 bases match TRBD2. CDR1 and CDR2 (germline): SGHRS, YFSETQ. J gave up 4 bases and V 3 bases, and 8 bases lay outside the gene matches. The CDR3 spans 16 residues. The full variable domain, its missing parts supplied by reference TRBV5-1 and TRBJ2-1, is KAGVTQTPRYLIKTRGQQVTLSCSPISGHRSVSWYQQTPGQGLQFLFEYFSETQRNKGNFPGRFSGRQFSNSRSEMNVSTLELGDSALYLCASSSSSGNQYNEQFFGPGTRLTVL.

This clonotype was observed a single time. The V gene is TRBV30, the J gene TRBJ2-3, with D possibly matching TRBD1 (5 bases). V gave up 5 bases and J gave up 2 bases, with 20 bases separating them. This CDR3 region has 16 residues. Germline CDR1 GTSNPN, CDR2 SVGIG (reference sequence). The CDR3 coding sequence is TGTGCCTGGGGGGTCGCCCGACAGTTTCCCACAGATACGCAGTATTTT. It encodes CAWGVARQFPTDTQYF.

This clonotype was detected a few times. V is TRBV6-5 and J is TRBJ2-7; D not certain. The ends were cut back, 6 bases at V and 7 bases at J, with 16 bases in the middle. This CDR3 region has 13 residues. CDR1 and CDR2 from the germline V gene are MNHEY and SVGAGI. As DNA, the CDR3 is TGTGCCAGCAGGATTCCTCCGGTAGGGGAGCAGTACTTC. Its translation is CASRIPPVGEQYF.

This chain uses TRBV18 with TRBJ2-4; 8 bases are a match to TRBD1. The J call may not be correct, given that the DNA end is closer to TRBJ2-5. Germline V gene data show CDR1 as KGHSH and CDR2 as LQKENI. The CDR3 loop spans 15 amino acids. The DNA of the CDR3 is TGTGCCAGCTCACTTCGGACAGGGATGAGAGAGACCCAGTACTTC. It yields the protein CASSLRTGMRETQYF.

This clonotype was observed a handful of times. The chain couples TRBV29-1 to TRBJ1-4, with TRBD1 matching 9 bases. V lost 6 bases, J lost 8 bases, and 7 bases stayed unmatched. CDR1 and CDR2 from the germline V gene are SQVTM and ANQGSEA. The CDR3 length is 13 residues. The DNA of the CDR3 is TGCAGCGTGGGGACAGGGTCTAGGGAAAAACTGTTTTTT. This encodes CSVGTGSREKLFF.

The chain joins TRBV7-2 to TRBJ2-7; D may be TRBD1 (5 bases). The ends were cut back, 6 bases at V and 0 bases at J, with 15 bases in the middle. The CDR3 totals 15 residues. In germline, CDR1 is SGHTA, CDR2 FQGNSA. CDR3 coding DNA: TGTGCCAGCAGACAATTCGACAGCTTCTCCTACGAGCAGTACTTC. As protein: CASRQFDSFSYEQYF.

The chain has TRBV6-2 or TRBV6-3 and TRBJ2-2; D gene unclear. The CDR3 extends over 14 amino acids. V lost 4 bases and J 1 base, leaving 7 bases between the germline ends. Germline assignment: CDR1 MNHEY and CDR2 SVGEGT. The CDR3 is CASSSLGNTGELFF. The CDR3 nucleotides read TGTGCCAGCAGTTCGTTGGGGAACACCGGGGAGCTGTTTTTT.

This chain uses TRBV3-1 with TRBJ2-2, with 9 bases matching TRBD1. Germline V gene lookup returns CDR1 LGHDT and CDR2 YNNKEL (reference sequence). Losses at the gene ends were 0 bases for V and 6 bases for J; bases not matched to a gene: 14. The CDR3 contains 19 residues. The CDR3, as DNA: TGTGCCAGCAGCCAAGATCTAAACAGGGACAGGGTTCGTCCCGGGGAGCTGTTTTTT. Its translation is CASSQDLNRDRVRPGELFF.

The V and J genes are TRBV20-1 and TRBJ2-5, with D perhaps being TRBD1 or TRBD2 (6 bases each). In germline, CDR1 is DFQATT, CDR2 SNEGSKA (reference sequence). This CDR3 has 13 residues. V gave up 0 bases and J gave up 11 bases, with 16 bases separating them. CDR3 region: CSAREAGHNEQYF. CDR3 nucleotides: TGCAGTGCTAGAGAGGCGGGACACAATGAGCAGTACTTC.

Points on this clonotype: The junction shows a germline mismatch at one end, possibly a read error. V usage is TRBV7-7 and J usage is TRBJ2-5; 14 nucleotides line up with TRBD2. This CDR3 spans 18 amino acids. Germline loops: CDR1 SSHAT, CDR2 FNYEAQ (reference sequence). The CDR3 is CASSLRTSGGLYQETQYF. The CDR3 coding sequence is TGTGCTAGCAGCCTACGGACTAGCGGGGGGCTGTACCAAGAGACCCAGTACTTC.

In this sample, this clonotype turned up a few times. This chain connects TRBV10-3 to TRBJ1-2, with TRBD1 matching 8 bases. Per germline, CDR1 ENHRY and CDR2 SYGVKD. The CDR3 extends over 13 amino acids. Unmatched junction bases numbered 11, after V lost 10 bases and J lost 7 bases. The DNA of the CDR3 is TGTGCCACCGAGGACAGGGCTCCATTTGGCTACACCTTC. It translates to CATEDRAPFGYTF.

This clonotype was counted between two and nine times. The chain carries TRBV10-3 and TRBJ2-2, with D perhaps TRBD1 (6 bases). V was cut by 5 bases and J by 3 bases, with 16 bases left in between. CDR3 length: 16 residues. The germline V gene has CDR1 ENHRY and CDR2 SYGVKD. The CDR3 is CAISTKGVSDTGELFF. In DNA form, the CDR3 reads TGTGCCATCAGTACTAAGGGGGTCAGCGACACCGGGGAGCTGTTTTTT.

This chain uses TRBV2 with TRBJ2-1; D is undetermined. Germline V CDR1 and CDR2: SNHLY, FYNNEI. The CDR3 extends over 16 amino acids. Between the trimmed V and J ends, which lost 3 bases and 5 bases, there was a span of 17 bases. The CDR3, as DNA: TGTGCCAGCAGTGATCTTCCGACAAGGTTCCACAATGAGCAGTTCTTC. Amino acid sequence: CASSDLPTRFHNEQFF. Based on the CDR3 plus reference TRBV2 and TRBJ2-1, the full variable domain is EPEVTQTPSHQVTQMGQEVILRCVPISNHLYFYWYRQILGQKVEFLVSFYNNEISEKSEIFDDQFSVERPDGSNFTLKIRSTKLEDSAMYFCASSDLPTRFHNEQFFGPGTRLTVL.

The chain is built from TRBV5-5 and TRBJ2-1; TRBD2 matches 8 bases. The CDR3 contains 14 residues. Germline V gene data show CDR1 as SGHKS and CDR2 as YYEKEE (reference sequence). V lost 2 bases to trimming and J lost 10 bases; unmatched junction nucleotides: 8. The CDR3 spells CASSLLAGGGEQFF. The CDR3 DNA follows: TGTGCCAGCAGCTTATTAGCGGGCGGGGGGGAGCAGTTCTTC.

The rearrangement links TRBV9 to TRBJ1-2, with D uncertain. The V and J ends lost 0 bases and 4 bases respectively, with 10 bases between them. This CDR3 region has 14 residues. Germline V gene sequence: CDR1 SGDLS, CDR2 YYNGEE. CDR3 amino acids: CASSVEGSRYGYTF. CDR3 DNA: TGTGCCAGCAGCGTAGAGGGATCCCGCTATGGCTACACCTTC. Full variable domain (missing parts from reference TRBV9 and TRBJ1-2): DSGVTQTPKHLITATGQRVTLRCSPRSGDLSVYWYQQSLDQGLQFLIQYYNGEERAKGNILERFSAQQFPDLHSELNLSSLELGDSALYFCASSVEGSRYGYTFGSGTRLTVV.

This clonotype was observed a few times. The V call is TRBV28, the J call TRBJ2-3; TRBD1 might be the D (5 bases). CDR3 length: 15 residues. The V and J ends lost 6 bases and 5 bases respectively, with 18 bases between them. Per the germline V gene, CDR1 is MDHEN and CDR2 is SYDVKM. The CDR3, as DNA: TGTGCCAGCAGCCTAGGGGCTTTGGGCAAAGATACGCAGTATTTT. Its protein product is CASSLGALGKDTQYF.

CDR3 sequence: CASSAGDYYEQYF. In DNA, the CDR3 is TGTGCCAGCAGCGCCGGGGACTACTACGAGCAGTACTTC. V gene TRBV3-1 combines with J gene TRBJ2-7, with 7 bases fitting TRBD2. Unmatched junction bases numbered 4, after V lost 5 bases and J lost 3 bases. CDR3 length: 13 residues. Per the germline V gene, CDR1 is LGHDT and CDR2 is YNNKEL (reference sequence).